These 25 T cell receptor beta chains came from one sample sequenced in a study of radiotherapy plus CTLA-4 blockade in lung cancer. Some clones are missing from TCRdb's copy, which holds only in-frame ones; the method was immunoSEQ multiplex PCR. The sample has around 44,000 clones, 60% to 80% seen once. The sequenced sample was peripheral blood, obtained from a patient treated with radiotherapy plus ipilimumab. These receptors were obtained from a human donor with non-small cell lung cancer whose response to radiotherapy plus ipilimumab could not be evaluated.

V usage is TRBV30 and J usage is TRBJ1-2, with 10 bases matching TRBD1. Germline V gene data show CDR1 as GTSNPN and CDR2 as SVGIG (reference sequence). The ends lost 6 bases at V and 4 bases at J; junction bases unmatched: 17. This CDR3 comprises 17 residues. CDR3 sequence: CACYDPRGQGSAYGYTF. CDR3 nucleotide sequence: TGTGCCTGTTACGACCCCCGGGGACAGGGGAGTGCCTATGGCTACACCTTC.

The chain combines TRBV28 with TRBJ2-2, with 7 bases that match TRBD2. The V segment lost 4 bases and the J segment 6 bases; nucleotides outside the gene matches: 5. CDR1 and CDR2 from the germline V gene are MDHEN and SYDVKM. The CDR3 totals 14 residues. In DNA form, the CDR3 reads TGTGCCAGCAGTTCCGGGACTACGCCCGGGGAGCTGTTTTTT. Translated: CASSSGTTPGELFF.

The chain links TRBV28 to TRBJ2-7, with D tentatively TRBD2 (5 bases). Germline loops: CDR1 MDHEN, CDR2 SYDVKM. The CDR3 contains 16 residues. Between the trimmed V and J ends, which lost 4 bases and 3 bases, there was a span of 19 bases. The CDR3 DNA is TGTGCCAGCAGTTCCCCCCTAGCCCAAAAACTCTACGAGCAGTACTTC. As protein: CASSSPLAQKLYEQYF.

This clone was observed once. The chain employs TRBV7-6 and TRBJ2-3; 13 positions agree with TRBD2. The CDR3 is 17 amino acids. V lost 5 bases, J lost 3 bases, and 8 bases stayed unmatched. CDR1 is SGHVS and CDR2 is FNYEAQ in the germline V gene. The CDR3 DNA follows: TGTGCCAGCAGCCCTGCCAGGACTAGCGGGGGAACAGATACGCAGTATTTT. It yields the protein CASSPARTSGGTDTQYF.

This clone was recorded once. The gene calls are TRBV28 and TRBJ1-2; 9 bases are shared with TRBD1. Germline CDR1 MDHEN, CDR2 SYDVKM. The CDR3 consists of 15 residues. Trimming took 7 bases from V and 7 from J; bases not matched to a gene: 13. The CDR3 DNA reads TGTGCCAGCACCAAACCAACAGGGGGCGCGGGTGGCTACACCTTC. Protein: CASTKPTGGAGGYTF.

This chain uses TRBV7-2 with TRBJ1-1; 7 nucleotides align to TRBD1. The trim removed 2 bases at V and 7 bases at J, leaving 10 bases unmatched. The CDR3 loop spans 15 amino acids. Germline CDR1 SGHTA, CDR2 FQGNSA. CDR3 amino acids: CASSLLPGQTIEAFF. CDR3 DNA sequence: TGTGCCAGCAGCTTACTTCCGGGACAGACAATTGAAGCTTTCTTT.

This clone occurred once. The chain couples TRBV9 to TRBJ2-5; 8 positions match TRBD1. V was clipped by 4 bases and J by 1 base; unmatched bases: 6. This CDR3 contains 15 residues. Germline assignment: CDR1 SGDLS and CDR2 YYNGEE. The DNA of the CDR3 is TGTGCCAGCAGCATCGGGACAGGACCCCAAGAGACCCAGTACTTC. Translating it yields CASSIGTGPQETQYF.

CDR3 DNA: TGTGCCAGCAGCGAAAACAGGGGTATGATTAACTATGGCTACACCTTC. Translation gives CASSENRGMINYGYTF. The rearrangement joins TRBV9 to TRBJ1-2, with 7 bases fitting TRBD1. CDR1 is SGDLS and CDR2 is YYNGEE in the germline V gene. The ends lost 3 bases at V and 1 base at J; junction bases unmatched: 9. The CDR3 runs 16 residues.

The rearrangement joins TRBV5-4 to TRBJ2-2; D perhaps matches TRBD2 (6 bases). The CDR3 length is 15 residues. Germline V gene lookup returns CDR1 SGHNT and CDR2 YYREEE (reference sequence). Trimming left V 0 bases short and J 5 bases short, with 11 bases between. The DNA of the CDR3 is TGTGCCAGCAGCTTGGCCGGGCGGGGAACCGGGGAGCTGTTTTTT. Amino acid sequence: CASSLAGRGTGELFF.

This chain connects TRBV19 to TRBJ1-2; D gene unclear. The CDR3 is made up of 13 amino acids. Germline CDR1 reads LNHDA; CDR2 reads SQIVND (reference sequence). Trimming stripped 2 bases from V and 3 bases from J, with 7 bases between. The CDR3, as DNA: TGTGCCAGTAGTATATGGCCGTACTATGGCTACACCTTC. It translates to CASSIWPYYGYTF.

The chain carries TRBV19 and TRBJ2-2, with 7 bases fitting TRBD1. V was clipped by 7 bases and J by 1 base; unmatched bases: 9. Germline-derived CDR1 and CDR2 are LNHDA and SQIVND (reference sequence). The CDR3 covers 16 residues. The CDR3 DNA follows: TGTGCCAGTAATGCGGCGAGGACAGGGAACACCGGGGAGCTGTTTTTT. It codes for CASNAARTGNTGELFF.

This chain connects TRBV27 to TRBJ2-1, with TRBD2 matching over 15 bases. In germline, CDR1 is MNHEY, CDR2 SMNVEV (reference sequence). This CDR3 comprises 14 residues. V was clipped by 6 bases and J by 7 bases; unmatched bases: 1. The CDR3 loop is CASSGLAGGNEQFF. CDR3 coding DNA: TGTGCCAGCAGCGGACTAGCGGGGGGGAATGAGCAGTTCTTC.

This chain uses TRBV5-4 with TRBJ2-3; 11 bases match TRBD2. The CDR3 runs to 15 residues. V gave up 4 bases and J gave up 5 bases; unmatched junction bases: 6. Looked up from germline, CDR1 is SGHNT and CDR2 is YYREEE (reference sequence). As DNA, the CDR3 is TGTGCCAGCAGCATTAGCGGGAGGGAATTAGATACGCAGTATTTT. Its translation: CASSISGRELDTQYF.

This clone was recorded once. The gene calls are TRBV6-5 and TRBJ2-1; maybe TRBD1 (5 bases). The CDR3 totals 13 residues. Trimming pared 6 bases from V and 9 bases from J, leaving 15 bases between. From germline, CDR1 is MNHEY and CDR2 SVGAGI. The CDR3 here is CASRDFTGGEQFF. CDR3 DNA sequence: TGTGCCAGCAGAGACTTCACAGGTGGTGAGCAGTTCTTC.

V and J are TRBV19 and TRBJ2-1; D is unresolved. Germline values: CDR1 LNHDA, CDR2 SQIVND (reference sequence). There are 16 residues in the CDR3. The V and J ends lost 3 bases and 0 bases respectively, with 12 bases between them. CDR3 residues: CASSMLVGRSYNEQFF. The CDR3 DNA reads TGTGCCAGTAGTATGTTAGTTGGTCGCTCCTACAATGAGCAGTTCTTC.

The chain employs TRBV19 and TRBJ2-3; D may be TRBD1 (6 bases). The CDR3 length is 14 residues. The germline V and J ends were trimmed by 0 bases and 6 bases, with 10 bases remaining between them. CDR1 LNHDA and CDR2 SQIVND come from the germline V gene (reference sequence). In nucleotides, the CDR3 is TGTGCCAGTAGTATAGACAGGGGAACGGATACGCAGTATTTT. It translates to CASSIDRGTDTQYF.

The chain couples TRBV19 to TRBJ1-2, with D perhaps matching TRBD1 (6 bases). This CDR3 has 14 residues. Germline V lookup: CDR1 LNHDA, CDR2 SQIVND (reference sequence). Trimming left V 8 bases short and J 6 bases short, with 19 bases between. The CDR3 sequence is CASRTGGARDGYTF. As DNA, the CDR3 is TGTGCCAGTCGAACGGGGGGGGCTCGGGATGGCTACACCTTC. Full variable domain (missing parts from reference TRBV19 and TRBJ1-2): DGGITQSPKYLFRKEGQNVTLSCEQNLNHDAMYWYRQDPGQGLRLIYYSQIVNDFQKGDIAEGYSVSREKKESFPLTVTSAQKNPTAFYLCASRTGGARDGYTFGSGTRLTVV.

The chain couples TRBV11-3 to TRBJ2-2, with 9 bases identical to TRBD2. CDR1 SGHNT and CDR2 YENEEA come from the germline V gene. The CDR3 extends over 16 amino acids. V shed 4 bases and J 3 bases; nucleotides not matched to a gene: 6. CDR3 sequence reads: CASSSRLAEHTGELFF. CDR3 DNA sequence: TGTGCCAGCAGCTCCCGACTAGCGGAGCACACCGGGGAGCTGTTTTTT. Combining the CDR3 with reference TRBV11-3 and TRBJ2-2 gives the whole variable domain EAGVVQSPRYKIIEKKQPVAFWCNPISGHNTLYWYLQNLGQGPELLIRYENEEAVDDSQLPKDRFSAERLKGVDSTLKIQPAELGDSAVYLCASSSRLAEHTGELFFGEGSRLTVL.

The chain combines TRBV7-6 with TRBJ2-6; D is uncertain. V gave up 1 base and J gave up 0 bases, with 7 bases separating them. CDR3 length equals 16 residues. Germline values: CDR1 SGHVS, CDR2 FNYEAQ. The CDR3 bases are TGTGCCAGCAGCTTAGATGGCGGCTCTGGGGCCAACGTCCTGACTTTC. It codes for CASSLDGGSGANVLTF.

In this sample, this clone turned up a few times. The J gene is TRBJ2-3, the V gene TRBV19; tentatively, D is TRBD2 (6 bases). V dropped 3 bases and J dropped 0 bases, with 31 bases sitting between them. The V gene's germline CDR1 is LNHDA and CDR2 SQIVND (reference sequence). The CDR3 consists of 22 residues. CDR3 residues: CASSMWVSWLEGPTTSTDTQYF. The CDR3 region has the DNA TGTGCCAGTAGTATGTGGGTCTCGTGGTTGGAGGGGCCGACAACCAGCACAGATACGCAGTATTTT. Full variable domain (remainder filled in from reference TRBV19 and TRBJ2-3): DGGITQSPKYLFRKEGQNVTLSCEQNLNHDAMYWYRQDPGQGLRLIYYSQIVNDFQKGDIAEGYSVSREKKESFPLTVTSAQKNPTAFYLCASSMWVSWLEGPTTSTDTQYFGPGTRLTVL.

A single count supports this clone. The chain couples TRBV28 to TRBJ2-7; 8 bases align to TRBD2. V lost 4 bases and J lost 2; bases outside the gene matches: 4. The length of the CDR3 is 14 residues. Germline loops: CDR1 MDHEN, CDR2 SYDVKM. CDR3 in DNA: TGTGCCAGCAGTTCTAGCGGGTTTCCCTACGAGCAGTACTTC. It yields the protein CASSSSGFPYEQYF.

A few counts support this clone. This sequence joins TRBV7-9 and TRBJ1-4, with TRBD1 matching over 8 bases. Germline CDR1 and CDR2: SEHNR and FQNEAQ (reference sequence). J lost 5 bases, V lost 6 bases, and 8 bases had no gene match. CDR3 length: 15 residues. The CDR3 coding sequence is TGTGCCAGCAGACGACAGGGGATGGCGAATGAAAAACTGTTTTTT. It translates to CASRRQGMANEKLFF.

The chain's CDR3 is CASSQDQIQRGGLRNTEAFF. The DNA for the CDR3 is TGTGCCAGCAGCCAAGATCAAATCCAAAGGGGAGGGCTTAGGAACACTGAAGCTTTCTTT. The V call is TRBV14, the J call TRBJ1-1, with a weak D call TRBD1 (5 bases). The CDR3 sequence is 20 residues long. In germline, CDR1 is SGHDN, CDR2 FVKESK. V was cut by 0 bases and J by 1 base, with 24 bases left in between. The entire variable domain, with the rest obtained from reference TRBV14 and TRBJ1-1, is as follows: EAGVTQFPSHSVIEKGQTVTLRCDPISGHDNLYWYRRVMGKEIKFLLHFVKESKQDESGMPNNRFLAERTGGTYSTLKVQPAELEDSGVYFCASSQDQIQRGGLRNTEAFFGQGTRLTVV.

The J gene is TRBJ1-5, the V gene TRBV5-1; maybe TRBD1 (6 bases). Trimming took 4 bases from V and 5 from J, leaving 10 bases between them. Germline V lookup: CDR1 SGHRS, CDR2 YFSETQ. CDR3 length equals 13 residues. The CDR3 here is CASSATGHQPQHF. As DNA, the CDR3 is TGCGCCAGCAGCGCGACAGGACATCAGCCCCAGCATTTT.

This chain connects TRBV6-1 to TRBJ2-5; perhaps TRBD1 as D (6 bases). Trimming cost V 3 bases and J 3 bases, with 14 bases left between them. Per the germline V gene, CDR1 is MNHNS and CDR2 is SASEGT. The CDR3 is 15 residues long. For the CDR3, the DNA is TGTGCCAGCAGTGAGGGGACATGGGGGAAAGAGACCCAGTACTTC. This translates into CASSEGTWGKETQYF.